Given below is one T cell receptor beta chain in context. Antigen: not known. Some clones are missing from TCRdb's copy, which holds only in-frame ones; the method was immunoSEQ multiplex PCR. The sample lists some 57,000 clones; 86% were seen once. This sample is part of a study of OX40 agonist ivuxolimab in advanced cancers. Germline lookup yields CDR1 LGHNA and CDR2 YSLEER. The germline V and J ends were trimmed by 4 bases and 7 bases, with 16 bases remaining between them. The CDR3 runs 15 residues. Overall study findings and caveats: Doses of 0.1 to 3.0 mg/kg were accompanied by clonal expansion of CD4+ and CD8+ blood T cells by week 6.

Autoimmune disease history or systemic immunosuppression disqualified patients. Sequenced here: CD4+ or CD8+ T cells sorted from blood, sampled in a trial of the OX40 agonist ivuxolimab. The origin of this receptor is an adult with an advanced solid tumor such as melanoma, head and neck, liver or kidney cancer. The rearrangement links TRBV4-3 to TRBJ2-2; D is possibly TRBD1 or TRBD2 (5 bases each). The CDR3 sequence is CASSLARGFSGELFF. The CDR3 nucleotides read TGCGCCAGCAGCCTGGCCCGGGGCTTTAGCGGGGAGCTGTTTTTT.